What follows are 27 T cell receptor beta chains derived from one specimen sequenced in a study of T cells in women clearing cervical HPV infection. The repertoire was sequenced with immunoSEQ multiplex PCR; TCRdb's copy has only in-frame clones and lacks some. Recorded for this sample: about 35,000 clones. The sequenced material came from blood buffy coat. The receptor set was obtained from a woman between 18 and 70 years old with a cervical HPV16 infection that either progressed to CIN3+ or cleared (not recorded which).

Note on this clone: The CDR3 extends 3 residues past the end of the read, so its final part is completed from the germline J gene. V and J are TRBV11-2 and TRBJ2-7; D remains unclear. This CDR3 has 12 residues. The ends were cut back, 0 bases at V and 6 bases at J, with 6 bases in the middle. The germline V gene encodes CDR1 SGHAT and CDR2 FQNNGV. The CDR3 is CASSLDLSEQYF. CDR3 DNA, as far as it was read: TGTGCCAGCAGCTTAGACCTCTCCGAG.

In the case of this clone: Sequencing ends 3 residues short of the CDR3 end; the germline J gene provides the rest. The chain joins TRBV7-2 to TRBJ1-4, with D uncertain. In germline, CDR1 is SGHTA, CDR2 FQGNSA. The length of the CDR3 is 13 residues. The germline V and J ends were trimmed by 5 bases and 8 bases, with 12 bases remaining between them. CDR3 protein: CASSRSGEEKLFF. The CDR3 bases that were read are TGTGCCAGCAGCAGGTCAGGAGAGGAAAAA. Full variable domain (missing parts from reference TRBV7-2 and TRBJ1-4): GAGVSQSPSNKVTEKGKDVELRCDPISGHTALYWYRQSLGQGLEFLIYFQGNSAPDKSGLPSDRFSAERTGGSVSTLTIQRTQQEDSAVYLCASSRSGEEKLFFGSGTQLSVL.

A remark on this clone: The CDR3 end lies 3 residues beyond the end of the read and is filled in from the germline J gene. This chain uses TRBV12-5 with TRBJ2-2, with D tentatively TRBD1 (5 bases). Germline CDR1 is LGHNT and CDR2 is FRNRAP. V was clipped by 3 bases and J by 3 bases, with 5 bases between them. The CDR3 has 13 amino acids. This CDR3 is CASGFRDTGELFF. CDR3 DNA (partial): TGTGCTAGTGGTTTCAGGGACACCGGGGAG.

Comment on this clone: The read ends 3 residues early relative to the CDR3; the germline J gene fills the gap. This chain uses TRBV11-2 with TRBJ2-1, with D perhaps TRBD2 (7 bases). Germline loops: CDR1 SGHAT, CDR2 FQNNGV. This CDR3 has 14 residues. Trimming shortened V by 0 bases and J by 8 bases, and 11 bases separated the two germline ends. Incomplete CDR3 DNA: TGTGCCAGCAGCTTAGAGGCGGGGGCCCATGAG. Translated, it gives CASSLEAGAHE. The whole CDR3 region reads CASSLEAGAHEQFF.

Worth noting for this clone: The read ends 3 residues shy of where the CDR3 ends; the end is completed using the germline J gene. This specimen includes other DNA sequences encoding the same CDR3. V usage is TRBV5-1 and J usage is TRBJ1-1; D is possibly TRBD1 (5 bases). The germline CDR1 and CDR2 sequences are SGHRS and YFSETQ. The CDR3 runs 15 residues. Partial CDR3 DNA: TGCGCCAGCAGCTTGTTGTCAGGGAGGCAGAACGAG. Translated: CASSLLSGRQNE. In full, the CDR3 is CASSLLSGRQNEAFF.

CDR3 protein: CASSPPPGYDEQFF. The sequenced CDR3 bases are TGTGCCAGCAGCCCTCCCCCCGGTTACGATGAG. The genes are TRBV5-6 and TRBJ2-1, with D hard to call. The CDR3 is cut off 3 residues early in the read; its end comes from the germline J gene. Germline assignment: CDR1 SGHDT and CDR2 YYEEEE. The CDR3 runs 14 residues. V was pared by 4 bases and J by 8 bases, with 16 bases between.

Turning to this clone: The read ends 3 residues shy of where the CDR3 ends; the end is completed using the germline J gene. The V and J genes are TRBV28 and TRBJ2-1; possibly TRBD2 for D (6 bases). V lost 1 base to trimming and J lost 3 bases, with 10 bases between them. The germline V gene has CDR1 MDHEN and CDR2 SYDVKM. The CDR3 is 15 residues long. The CDR3 here is CASSLLAGLYNEQFF. The DNA read from the CDR3 is TGTGCCAGCAGTTTATTGGCGGGGCTCTACAATGAG.

Of note for this clone: The DNA ends 3 residues before the CDR3 does, and the rest of the CDR3 is filled in from the germline J gene. J is TRBJ2-1 and V is TRBV9, with D perhaps TRBD1 or TRBD2 (9 bases each). Germline V lookup: CDR1 SGDLS, CDR2 YYNGEE. The germline V and J ends were trimmed by 3 bases and 9 bases, with 19 bases remaining between them. The length of the CDR3 is 15 residues. The CDR3 bases that were read are TGTGCCAGCAGCGAGGGGCTAGCGGGACAGGGTGAG. It specifies CASSEGLAGQGE. The whole CDR3 protein reads CASSEGLAGQGEQFF.

As for this clone: Read sequence stops 3 residues before the CDR3 end, and the germline J gene provides the missing end. The chain carries TRBV18 and TRBJ2-4, with TRBD1 matching 7 bases. Germline V gives CDR1 KGHSH, CDR2 LQKENI. The CDR3 runs to 15 residues. CDR3 sequence: CASSKETGYGYGQYF. CDR3 bases read: TGTGCCAGCTCAAAGGAGACAGGGTACGGCTATGGT. The whole variable domain, filled in from reference TRBV18 and TRBJ2-4, reads NAGVMQNPRHLVRRRGQEARLRCSPMKGHSHVYWYRQLPEEGLKFMVYLQKENIIDESGMPKERFSAEFPKEGPSILRIQQVVRGDSAAYFCASSKETGYGYGQYFGAGTRLSVL.

As for this clone: The CDR3 goes on 3 residues after the read ends, and that part is filled in from the germline J gene. The chain couples TRBV5-1 to TRBJ1-2; maybe TRBD1 (6 bases). Germline values: CDR1 SGHRS, CDR2 YFSETQ. V dropped 2 bases and J dropped 7 bases, with 12 bases sitting between them. CDR3 length equals 13 residues. The sequenced part of the CDR3 DNA is TGCGCCAGCAGCTTAGGACAGAGAGGTGGC. Protein: CASSLGQRGG. The entire CDR3 reads CASSLGQRGGYTF.

With respect to this clone: The missing CDR3 end, 3 residues past where the read stops, is filled in from the germline J gene. This chain uses TRBV5-1 with TRBJ1-4; TRBD1 might be the D (6 bases). The CDR3 is 15 residues long. From germline, CDR1 is SGHRS and CDR2 YFSETQ. With 6 bases removed from V and 5 bases from J, the gap between germline ends came to 17 bases. This CDR3 is CASTFEGGGNEKLFF. Incomplete CDR3 DNA: TGCGCCAGCACCTTTGAAGGGGGAGGGAATGAAAAA.

On this clone itself: The sequenced fragment ends 3 residues before the CDR3 boundary, so the rest is inferred from the germline J gene. The chain joins TRBV5-5 to TRBJ2-3; 9 bases fit TRBD2. CDR1 is SGHKS and CDR2 is YYEKEE in the germline V gene (reference sequence). This CDR3 has 15 residues. Losses at the gene ends were 2 bases for V and 7 bases for J; bases not matched to a gene: 8. Partial CDR3 DNA: TGTGCCAGCAGCTTACAGCGGGGGGATTTGAATACG. It specifies CASSLQRGDLNT. The full CDR3 reads CASSLQRGDLNTQYF.

In regard to this clone: The read stops 3 residues short of the end of the CDR3; the missing end is completed from the germline J gene. This chain uses TRBV12-3 or TRBV12-4 with TRBJ2-3; no clear D gene. Trimming shortened V by 7 bases and J by 7 bases, and 12 bases separated the two germline ends. This CDR3 contains 12 residues. Partial CDR3 DNA: TGTGCCAGCACCCCAAGCCCGTATACG. Translating gives CASTPSPYT. The complete CDR3 protein is CASTPSPYTQYF.

With respect to this clone: With the read ending 3 residues before the CDR3 end, the germline J gene is used to fill in that end. This chain connects TRBV4-1 to TRBJ1-2; unclear D gene. Per the germline V gene, CDR1 is MGHRA and CDR2 is YSYEKL. V shed 1 base and J shed 7 bases, with 16 bases lying between them. The CDR3 length is 15 residues. The CDR3 here is CASSQVLNSRGGYTF. The CDR3 DNA, read in part, is TGCGCCAGCAGCCAAGTTTTGAACTCACGTGGTGGC.

Concerning this clone: With the read ending 3 residues before the CDR3 end, the germline J gene is used to fill in that end. This chain uses TRBV6-2 or TRBV6-3 with TRBJ2-2; TRBD2 agrees at 8 bases. This CDR3 region has 17 residues. CDR1 is MNHEY and CDR2 is SVGEGT in the germline V gene. V gave up 5 bases and J gave up 0 bases; unmatched junction bases: 8. Incomplete CDR3 DNA: TGTGCCAGCAGTCTGATTATAGCGGGGTCGAACACCGGGGAG. It translates to CASSLIIAGSNTGE. The complete CDR3 protein is CASSLIIAGSNTGELFF.

On this clone itself: The CDR3 is cut off 3 residues early in the read; its end comes from the germline J gene. This chain connects TRBV19 to TRBJ1-2; D call uncertain. Germline CDR1 and CDR2: LNHDA and SQIVND (reference sequence). The CDR3 spans 12 residues. CDR3 DNA (partial): TGTGCCACTAGCGGGGATACCTACGAC. This translates into CATSGDTYD. The entire CDR3 protein reads CATSGDTYDYTF.

Turning to this clone: With the read ending 3 residues before the CDR3 end, the germline J gene is used to fill in that end. V is TRBV5-1 and J is TRBJ1-1; 7 positions agree with TRBD1. Germline CDR1 and CDR2: SGHRS and YFSETQ. This CDR3 contains 14 residues. The trim removed 2 bases at V and 5 bases at J, leaving 6 bases unmatched. CDR3 sequence: CASSLVRGQTEAFF. CDR3 DNA, as far as it was read: TGCGCCAGCAGCTTAGTAAGGGGGCAGACTGAA.

With regard to this clone: The read ends 3 residues early relative to the CDR3; the germline J gene fills the gap. This chain uses TRBV19 with TRBJ1-5; possibly TRBD1 for D (6 bases). The CDR3 runs to 13 residues. V lost 3 bases and J lost 4, with 7 bases in between. Germline values: CDR1 LNHDA, CDR2 SQIVND (reference sequence). The DNA read from the CDR3 is TGTGCCAGTAGTATCGGACAGAATCAGCCC. This codes for CASSIGQNQP. The CDR3 reads in full as CASSIGQNQPQHF.

Concerning this clone itself: Read data end 3 residues before the CDR3 end; the end is taken from the germline J gene. V usage is TRBV7-3 and J usage is TRBJ2-7; 13 nucleotides align to TRBD2. V lost 3 bases, J lost 2 bases, and 1 base stayed unmatched. Germline V gene sequence: CDR1 SGHTA, CDR2 FQGTGA. The CDR3 has 15 residues. Partial CDR3 DNA: TGTGCCAGCAGCTTCGGACTAGCGGGAGCCTACGAG. Its translation is CASSFGLAGAYE. The full CDR3 is CASSFGLAGAYEQYF. Full variable domain (outside the CDR3, taken from reference TRBV7-3 and TRBJ2-7): GAGVSQTPSNKVTEKGKYVELRCDPISGHTALYWYRQSLGQGPEFLIYFQGTGAADDSGLPNDRFFAVRPEGSVSTLKIQRTERGDSAVYLCASSFGLAGAYEQYFGPGTRLTVT.

Points on this clone: The CDR3 end falls 3 residues outside the read, so it is completed with the germline J gene. The V call is TRBV2, the J call TRBJ1-5, with TRBD1 matching over 7 bases. Trimming removed 4 bases from V and 3 bases from J; junction bases left unmatched: 9. CDR3 length: 16 amino acids. Germline CDR1 reads SNHLY; CDR2 reads FYNNEI. The sequenced CDR3 bases are TGTGCCAGCAGTGGCCTACCGGGACAGATCAATCAGCCC. This encodes CASSGLPGQINQP. The entire CDR3 is CASSGLPGQINQPQHF.

Remarks on this clone: The read falls 3 residues short of the CDR3 end, and the missing part is taken from the germline J gene. V usage is TRBV13 and J usage is TRBJ2-7; 7 bases fit TRBD1. The junction had 6 bases not matched to a gene; V was cut back by 4 bases and J by 3 bases. The CDR3 covers 14 residues. CDR1 and CDR2 from the germline V gene are PRHDT and FYEKMQ (reference sequence). The CDR3 reads CASSWTGRDYEQYF. Incomplete CDR3 DNA: TGTGCCAGCAGCTGGACAGGAAGGGACTACGAG.

For this clone: Sequencing ends 3 residues short of the CDR3 end; the germline J gene provides the rest. The chain links TRBV5-1 to TRBJ2-7; unclear D gene. Germline lookup yields CDR1 SGHRS and CDR2 YFSETQ. V shed 1 base and J shed 2 bases, with 10 bases lying between them. CDR3 length equals 14 residues. The DNA read from the CDR3 is TGCGCCAGCAGCTTGATTGGCGGAGCCTACGAG. Encoded protein: CASSLIGGAYE. Given in full, the CDR3 is CASSLIGGAYEQYF.

As regards this clone: The sequence runs out 3 residues before the end of the CDR3; the remainder is reconstructed from the germline J gene. V gene TRBV30 combines with J gene TRBJ2-7; a possible D gene is TRBD1 (6 bases). Germline CDR1 and CDR2: GTSNPN and SVGIG (reference sequence). V lost 5 bases and J 3 bases, leaving 14 bases between the germline ends. The CDR3 covers 13 residues. The part of the CDR3 DNA that was read is TGTGCCTGGGCGGGTGGGACACACTACGAG. Amino acids: CAWAGGTHYE. The complete CDR3 sequence is CAWAGGTHYEQYF.

Note on this clone: The read comes to an end 3 residues before the CDR3 does, leaving the germline J gene to fill in the end. The chain uses TRBV19 and TRBJ1-2; D is ambiguous. Germline CDR1 is LNHDA and CDR2 is SQIVND (reference sequence). This CDR3 is built from 13 residues. The CDR3 region is CASSKRASYDYTF. CDR3 bases read: TGTGCCAGTAGTAAGAGGGCCTCCTACGAC.

As to this clone: The read terminates 3 residues before the CDR3 end, so the remaining end is supplied by the germline J gene. The chain recombines TRBV7-2 with TRBJ2-5; 9 bases are a match to TRBD1. The germline V gene encodes CDR1 SGHTA and CDR2 FQGNSA. Trimming removed 5 bases from V and 5 bases from J; junction bases left unmatched: 9. The CDR3 length is 15 residues. The covered CDR3 bases are TGTGCCAGCAGCCCTCAGACAGGGGGGGAGGAGACC. The encoded protein is CASSPQTGGEET. The CDR3 in its entirety is CASSPQTGGEETQYF.

Notes on this clone: Sequencing ends 3 residues short of the CDR3 end; the germline J gene provides the rest. The rearrangement links TRBV7-3 to TRBJ2-2, with D possibly being TRBD1 (5 bases). Germline CDR1 is SGHTA and CDR2 is FQGTGA. CDR3 length: 15 amino acids. V lost 2 bases to trimming and J lost 5 bases, with 12 bases between them. CDR3 loop: CASSLQGDETGELFF. The part of the CDR3 DNA that was read is TGTGCCAGCAGCTTACAGGGTGATGAAACCGGGGAG. Complete variable domain (other parts from reference TRBV7-3 and TRBJ2-2): GAGVSQTPSNKVTEKGKYVELRCDPISGHTALYWYRQSLGQGPEFLIYFQGTGAADDSGLPNDRFFAVRPEGSVSTLKIQRTERGDSAVYLCASSLQGDETGELFFGEGSRLTVL.

CDR3 loop: CASSPDPGKNSPLFF. The sequenced part of the CDR3 DNA is TGTGCCAGCAGCCCAGATCCAGGGAAAAATTCACCA. The chain carries TRBV7-9 and TRBJ1-4, with D possibly matching TRBD1 (5 bases). The read falls 3 residues short of the CDR3 end, and the missing part is taken from the germline J gene. CDR3 length equals 15 residues. Germline V CDR1 and CDR2: SEHNR, FQNEAQ (reference sequence).